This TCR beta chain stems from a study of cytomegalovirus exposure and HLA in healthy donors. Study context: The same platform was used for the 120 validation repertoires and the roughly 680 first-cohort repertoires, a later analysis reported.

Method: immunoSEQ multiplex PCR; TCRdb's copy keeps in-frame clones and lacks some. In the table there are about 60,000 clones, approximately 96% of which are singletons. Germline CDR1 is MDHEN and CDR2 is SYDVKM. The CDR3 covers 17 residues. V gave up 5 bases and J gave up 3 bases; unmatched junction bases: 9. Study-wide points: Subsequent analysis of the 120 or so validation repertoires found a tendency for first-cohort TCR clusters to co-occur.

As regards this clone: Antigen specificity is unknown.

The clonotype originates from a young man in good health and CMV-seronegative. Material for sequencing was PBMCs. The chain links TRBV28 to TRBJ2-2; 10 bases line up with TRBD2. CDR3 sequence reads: CASSGPSGSIHTGELFF. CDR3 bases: TGTGCCAGCAGTGGCCCTAGCGGGAGTATTCACACCGGGGAGCTGTTTTTT.